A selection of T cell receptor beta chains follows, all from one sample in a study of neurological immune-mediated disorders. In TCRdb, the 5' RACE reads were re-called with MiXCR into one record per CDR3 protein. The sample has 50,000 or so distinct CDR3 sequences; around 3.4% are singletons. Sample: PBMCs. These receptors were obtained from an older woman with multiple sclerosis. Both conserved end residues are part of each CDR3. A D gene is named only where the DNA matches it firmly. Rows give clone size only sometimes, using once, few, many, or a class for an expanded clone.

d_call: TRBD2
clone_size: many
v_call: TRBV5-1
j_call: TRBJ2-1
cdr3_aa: CASSLVSGSWNEQFF
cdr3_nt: TGCGCCAGCAGCTTGGTTAGCGGGAGTTGGAATGAGCAGTTCTTC

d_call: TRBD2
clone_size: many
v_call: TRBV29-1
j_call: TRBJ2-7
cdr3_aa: CSVDGVTSGDTYEQYF
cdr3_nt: TGCAGCGTTGATGGGGTGACTAGCGGGGATACCTACGAGCAGTACTTC

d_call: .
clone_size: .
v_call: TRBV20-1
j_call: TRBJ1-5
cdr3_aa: CSASEGRINQPQHF
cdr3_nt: TGCAGTGCTAGTGAGGGACGGATCAATCAGCCCCAGCATTTT

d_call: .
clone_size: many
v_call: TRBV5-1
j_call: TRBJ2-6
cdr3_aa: CASSPQGQRAYSGANVLTF
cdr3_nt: TGCGCCAGCAGCCCACAAGGCCAGCGGGCCTACTCTGGGGCCAACGTCCTGACTTTC

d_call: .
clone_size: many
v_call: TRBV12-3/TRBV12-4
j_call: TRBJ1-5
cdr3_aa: CASSPTGIGYKTQNF
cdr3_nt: TGTGCCAGCAGTCCTACAGGAATAGGCTACAAGACCCAGAATTTT

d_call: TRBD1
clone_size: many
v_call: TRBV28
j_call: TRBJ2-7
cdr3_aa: CASSLLGQGGEQYF
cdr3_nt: TGTGCCAGCAGTTTACTAGGACAGGGTGGCGAGCAGTACTTC

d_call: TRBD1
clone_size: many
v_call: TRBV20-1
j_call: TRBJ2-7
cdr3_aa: CSAPPTGYREQYF
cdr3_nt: TGCAGTGCTCCACCGACAGGGTACCGCGAGCAGTACTTC

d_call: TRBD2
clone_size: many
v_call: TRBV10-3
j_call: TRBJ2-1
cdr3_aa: CASGLAGEAYNEQFF
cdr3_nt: TGTGCCAGCGGACTAGCGGGAGAGGCCTACAATGAGCAGTTCTTC

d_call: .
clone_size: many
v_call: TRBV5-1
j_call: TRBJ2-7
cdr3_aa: CASSPQEDASSYEQYF
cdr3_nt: TGCGCCAGCAGCCCCCAGGAGGACGCCAGCTCCTACGAGCAGTACTTC

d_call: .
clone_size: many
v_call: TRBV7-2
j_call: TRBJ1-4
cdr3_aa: CASSPSTVTNEKLFF
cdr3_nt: TGTGCCAGCAGCCCCTCGACCGTAACTAATGAAAAACTGTTTTTT

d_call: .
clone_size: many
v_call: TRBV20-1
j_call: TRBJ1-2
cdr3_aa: CSARDPSLTGNYGYTF
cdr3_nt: TGCAGTGCTAGAGATCCCTCCTTGACTGGGAACTATGGCTACACCTTC

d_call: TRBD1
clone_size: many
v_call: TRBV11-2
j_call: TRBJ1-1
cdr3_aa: CASSLLPGGIEKAFF
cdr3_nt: TGTGCCAGCAGCTTACTTCCAGGGGGCATCGAAAAAGCTTTCTTT

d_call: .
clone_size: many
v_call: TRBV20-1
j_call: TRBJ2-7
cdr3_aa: CSAKGPGYEQYF
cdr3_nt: TGCAGTGCCAAGGGACCGGGCTACGAGCAGTACTTC

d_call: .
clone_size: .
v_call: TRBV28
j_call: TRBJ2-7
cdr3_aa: CASIRGDGYEQYF
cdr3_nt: TGTGCCAGCATTCGGGGAGACGGTTACGAGCAGTACTTC

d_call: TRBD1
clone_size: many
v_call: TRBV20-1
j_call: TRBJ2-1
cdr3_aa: CSARGDRGVNEQFF
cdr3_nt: TGCAGTGCTAGGGGAGACAGGGGAGTCAATGAGCAGTTCTTC

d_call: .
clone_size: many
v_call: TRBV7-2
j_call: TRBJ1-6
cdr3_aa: CASSLGRGVVTLHF
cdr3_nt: TGTGCCAGCAGCTTAGGCAGGGGAGTTGTCACCCTCCACTTT

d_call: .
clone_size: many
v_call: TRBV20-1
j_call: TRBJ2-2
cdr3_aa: CSARPFTGKAGTGELFF
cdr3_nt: TGCAGTGCTAGGCCTTTTACCGGGAAGGCGGGCACCGGGGAGCTGTTTTTT

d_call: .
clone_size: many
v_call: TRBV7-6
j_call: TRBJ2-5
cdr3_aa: CASSLVGSQETQYF
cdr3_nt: TGTGCCAGCAGCTTAGTCGGGAGCCAAGAGACCCAGTACTTC

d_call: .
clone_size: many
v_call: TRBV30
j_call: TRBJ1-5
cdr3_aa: CAWSEWNQPQHF
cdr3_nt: TGTGCCTGGAGTGAATGGAATCAGCCCCAGCATTTT

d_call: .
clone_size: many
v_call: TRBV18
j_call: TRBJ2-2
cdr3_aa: CASSGSGRSTGELFF
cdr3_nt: TGTGCCAGCTCAGGAAGTGGGAGAAGCACCGGGGAGCTGTTTTTT

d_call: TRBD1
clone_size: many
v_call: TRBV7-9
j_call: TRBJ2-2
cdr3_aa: CASSSRTGETNTGELFF
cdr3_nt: TGTGCCAGCAGCTCCAGGACAGGGGAGACGAACACCGGGGAGCTGTTTTTT

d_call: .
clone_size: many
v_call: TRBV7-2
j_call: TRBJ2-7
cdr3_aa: CASSPAPSPEFYEQYF
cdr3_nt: TGTGCCAGCAGCCCCGCCCCTTCCCCGGAATTTTACGAGCAGTACTTC

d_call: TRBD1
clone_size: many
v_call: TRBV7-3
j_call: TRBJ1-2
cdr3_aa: CASSSQGEANYGYTF
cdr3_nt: TGTGCCAGCAGCTCGCAGGGGGAGGCTAACTATGGCTACACCTTC

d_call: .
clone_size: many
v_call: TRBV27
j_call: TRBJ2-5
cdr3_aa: CASSFSWNLQETQYF
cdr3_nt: TGTGCCAGCAGTTTTTCATGGAATCTCCAAGAGACCCAGTACTTC